The clone carrying this T cell receptor beta chain was seen more than once but under ten times. What it binds is unknown. This sample is part of a study of T cell repertoires in cytomegalovirus infection. Study-wide background: A matching HLA type, together with CMV infection, was signaled by public TCR beta signatures.

V was pared by 1 base and J by 7 bases, with 9 bases between. Germline CDR1 SGHDT, CDR2 YYEEEE. The CDR3 consists of 12 residues. Study conclusions and caveats: Clonotype analysis showed dominance of the ex vivo response by HLA-C-restricted CMV-specific TCR beta clonotypes. Pooled public TCR beta family frequency picked out CMV carriers with the relevant HLA.

TCRdb called the reads again in MiXCR, with one record for every CDR3 protein. The sample has around 190,000 distinct CDR3 sequences; 13% to 15% are singletons. This rearrangement joins TRBV5-6 to TRBJ2-7, with no clear D. This TCR was sampled from a human donor in good health (CMV status not recorded). Some clones in this sample may be carry-over from other donors' samples. Sequenced: PBMCs. The CDR3 is CASSLKVREQYF. The CDR3 DNA is TGTGCCAGCAGCTTGAAAGTGCGAGAGCAGTACTTC.